Below are 9 T cell receptor beta chains sequenced from a single sample in a study of T-cell reconstitution after alpha-beta-depleted transplantation in children. It was with unique molecular identifiers that the TCRbeta library was prepared. TCRdb re-called the PCR reads with MiXCR, one entry per CDR3 protein. The repertoire includes around 480,000 distinct CDR3 sequences, approximately 32% of them detected once, and roughly 2.5% sits in the top ten. The sequences come from PBMCs from the stem cell graft donor, collected from the stem cell graft. Receptor source: a human donor who donated a stem cell graft to a child with aplastic anemia.

This chain joins TRBV30 and TRBJ2-1, with TRBD2 identical over 7 bases. The CDR3 is 14 amino acids. Germline V gene data show CDR1 as GTSNPN and CDR2 as SVGIG (reference sequence). This chain's CDR3 is CGSYVGGGMDEQFF. The CDR3, as DNA: TGTGGGTCGTACGTCGGGGGAGGGATGGATGAGCAGTTCTTC.

The gene calls are TRBV27 and TRBJ1-4; tentatively, D is TRBD1 (5 bases). There are 12 residues in the CDR3. V lost 6 bases and J lost 8, with 10 bases in between. The germline gives CDR1 MNHEY, CDR2 SMNVEV (reference sequence). The CDR3 DNA is TGTGCCAGCAGGAATAGGGGCGAAAAACTGTTTTTT. It translates to CASRNRGEKLFF. The full variable domain, completed using reference TRBV27 and TRBJ1-4, is EAQVTQNPRYLITVTGKKLTVTCSQNMNHEYMSWYRQDPGLGLRQIYYSMNVEVTDKGDVPEGYKVSRKEKRNFPLILESPSPNQTSLYFCASRNRGEKLFFGSGTQLSVL.

The V and J genes are TRBV27 and TRBJ2-2, with TRBD1 matching over 11 bases. Germline loops: CDR1 MNHEY, CDR2 SMNVEV (reference sequence). With 4 bases clipped from V and 7 bases from J, the junction kept 8 bases outside the gene matches. This CDR3 has 16 amino acids. The CDR3 coding sequence is TGTGCCAGCAGTTCCTGGACAGGGGGCGGAGGCGGGGAGCTGTTTTTT. Translating gives CASSSWTGGGGGELFF.

This chain joins TRBV12-3 or TRBV12-4 and TRBJ2-2, with D perhaps being TRBD1 or TRBD2 (5 bases each). The V and J ends lost 5 bases and 6 bases respectively, with 10 bases between them. The CDR3 length is 13 residues. The CDR3 bases are TGTGCCAGCAGTCCTCCGGGGCCCGGGGAGCTGTTTTTT. Translating it yields CASSPPGPGELFF.

The CDR3 protein is CASTQEGANTGELFF. CDR3 sequence (DNA): TGTGCCAGCACCCAGGAGGGGGCCAACACCGGGGAGCTGTTTTTT. The chain recombines TRBV6-2 or TRBV6-3 with TRBJ2-2; a possible D gene is TRBD1 (7 bases). V lost 7 bases and J 2 bases, leaving 14 bases between the germline ends. CDR1 MNHEY and CDR2 SVGEGT come from the germline V gene. The CDR3 has 15 amino acids.

The rearrangement joins TRBV20-1 to TRBJ2-4; TRBD2 matches at 11 bases. The CDR3 runs 17 residues. Per the germline V gene, CDR1 is DFQATT and CDR2 is SNEGSKA (reference sequence). The junction had 5 bases not matched to a gene; V was cut back by 1 base and J by 0 bases. The CDR3 DNA sequence: TGCAGTGCTAGAGCCTCTAGCGGGAGGACAGCCAAAAACATTCAGTACTTC. This encodes CSARASSGRTAKNIQYF.

The chain combines TRBV5-1 with TRBJ2-1, with D unclear. The CDR3 has 12 amino acids. Between the trimmed V and J ends, which lost 2 bases and 9 bases, there was a span of 9 bases. The germline gives CDR1 SGHRS, CDR2 YFSETQ. The CDR3 DNA follows: TGCGCCAGCAGCTTCGAAGGTATTGAGCAGTTCTTC. It specifies CASSFEGIEQFF.

This sequence joins TRBV7-2 and TRBJ2-3; D possibly matches TRBD1 or TRBD2 (5 bases each). The germline CDR1 and CDR2 sequences are SGHTA and FQGNSA. V shed 5 bases and J shed 8 bases, with 17 bases lying between them. This CDR3 spans 14 amino acids. CDR3 nucleotide sequence: TGTGCCAGCAGCCAGAGTCCCGGTGGGGGTACGCAGTATTTT. Its translation is CASSQSPGGGTQYF.

The rearrangement joins TRBV20-1 to TRBJ2-7; 7 nucleotides line up with TRBD1. J was trimmed by 3 bases and V by 5 bases; bases with no gene match: 7. The CDR3 has 13 amino acids. The germline V gene has CDR1 DFQATT and CDR2 SNEGSKA (reference sequence). The chain's CDR3 is CSARTGGYYEQYF. For the CDR3, the DNA is TGCAGTGCTCGGACAGGTGGATACTACGAGCAGTACTTC.